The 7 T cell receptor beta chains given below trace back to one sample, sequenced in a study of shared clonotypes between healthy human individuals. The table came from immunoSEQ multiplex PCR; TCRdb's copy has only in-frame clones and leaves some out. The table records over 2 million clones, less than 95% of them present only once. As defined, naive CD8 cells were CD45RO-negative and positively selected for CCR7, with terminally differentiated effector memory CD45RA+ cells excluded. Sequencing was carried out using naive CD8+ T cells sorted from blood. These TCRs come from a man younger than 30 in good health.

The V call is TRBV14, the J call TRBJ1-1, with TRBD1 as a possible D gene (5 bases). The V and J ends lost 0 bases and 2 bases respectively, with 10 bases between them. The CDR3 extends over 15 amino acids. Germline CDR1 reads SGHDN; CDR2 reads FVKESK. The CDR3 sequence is CASSQDRQLNTEAFF. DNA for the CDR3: TGTGCCAGCAGCCAAGATCGACAGCTTAACACTGAAGCTTTCTTT.

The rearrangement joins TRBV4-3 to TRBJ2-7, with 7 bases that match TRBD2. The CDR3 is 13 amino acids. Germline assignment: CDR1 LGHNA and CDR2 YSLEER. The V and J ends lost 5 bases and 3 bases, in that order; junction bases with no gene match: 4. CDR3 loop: CASSKGLGYEQYF. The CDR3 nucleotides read TGCGCCAGCAGCAAAGGACTAGGCTACGAGCAGTACTTC.

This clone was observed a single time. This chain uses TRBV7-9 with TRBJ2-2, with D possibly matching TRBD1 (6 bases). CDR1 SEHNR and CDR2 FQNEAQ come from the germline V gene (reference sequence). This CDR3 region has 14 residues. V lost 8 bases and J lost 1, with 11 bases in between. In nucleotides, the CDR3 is TGTGCCAGCGCCCGGACAGAGAACACCGGGGAGCTGTTTTTT. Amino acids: CASARTENTGELFF.

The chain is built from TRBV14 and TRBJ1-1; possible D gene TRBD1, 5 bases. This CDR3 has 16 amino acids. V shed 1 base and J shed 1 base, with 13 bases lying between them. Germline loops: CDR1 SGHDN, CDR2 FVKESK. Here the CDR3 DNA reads TGTGCCAGCAGCCAAGGCCCAGGGTGGAGGAACACTGAAGCTTTCTTT. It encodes CASSQGPGWRNTEAFF.

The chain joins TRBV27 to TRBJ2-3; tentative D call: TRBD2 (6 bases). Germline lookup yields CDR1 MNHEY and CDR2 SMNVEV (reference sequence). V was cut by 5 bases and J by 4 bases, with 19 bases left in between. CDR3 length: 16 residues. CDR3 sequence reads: CASSLLREAGADTQYF. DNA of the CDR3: TGTGCCAGCAGTCTCCTCAGGGAGGCGGGTGCAGATACGCAGTATTTT.

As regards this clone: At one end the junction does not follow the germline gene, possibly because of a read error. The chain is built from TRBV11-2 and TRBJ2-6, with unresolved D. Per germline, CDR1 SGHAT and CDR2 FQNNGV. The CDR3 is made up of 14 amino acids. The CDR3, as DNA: TGTGCCAGCAGCTTAGAACCGGCGGCCAACGTCCTGGCTTTC. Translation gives CASSLEPAANVLAF.

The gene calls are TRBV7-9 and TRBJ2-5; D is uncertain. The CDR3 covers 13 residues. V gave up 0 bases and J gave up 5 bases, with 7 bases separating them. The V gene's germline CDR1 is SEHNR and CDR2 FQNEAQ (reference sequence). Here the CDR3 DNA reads TGTGCCAGCAGCTTAGCCATGGTTGAGACCCAGTACTTC. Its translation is CASSLAMVETQYF.